This TCR beta chain was identified during a study of CD8+ T cells in alopecia areata. Study information: A 6-month off-drug phase came after tofacitinib, which had lasted 6 to 18 months.

The sequencing template was cDNA reverse transcribed from extracted RNA. Profiled with immunoSEQ multiplex PCR; TCRdb holds only in-frame clones, not every one. The table includes 100,000 to 150,000 clones, over 50% detected once. Germline CDR1 is MNHNS and CDR2 is SASEGT. Trimming pared 2 bases from V and 1 base from J, leaving 8 bases between. CDR3 size: 14 residues. Isolation of CD4+ and CD8+ T cells from PBMCs was achieved by sorting. The chain uses TRBV6-1 and TRBJ1-1; weak D call: TRBD1 (5 bases). The sequence derives from a human donor with alopecia areata. The material sequenced was CD4+ T cells sorted from blood, taken at week 0. CDR3 nucleotide sequence: TGTGCCAGCAGTGAAAATACAGGGAACACTGAAGCTTTCTTT. Protein: CASSENTGNTEAFF.